This is a list of T cell receptor beta chains from one sample in a study of T cell changes during pregnancy in multiple sclerosis. Method: immunoSEQ multiplex PCR; TCRdb's copy keeps in-frame clones and lacks some. The table has about 67,000 clones, 91% seen once. The sequences come from peripheral blood, collected in the first trimester of pregnancy. The receptors were gathered from a female donor with multiple sclerosis, enrolled in a pregnancy study. Both conserved end residues are part of each CDR3. The order of the fields is J gene, clone size, V gene, D gene, CDR3 protein, CDR3 DNA. D genes are given only for firm matches. Part of the rows lack a size; the others show once, few, many or a class for expanded clones.

j_gene: TRBJ2-7
abundance: .
v_gene: TRBV5-1
d_gene: .
CDR3aa: CASSLERAYEQYF
CDR3nt: TGCGCCAGCAGCTTAGAGCGGGCCTACGAGCAGTACTTC

j_gene: TRBJ2-7
abundance: .
v_gene: TRBV29-1
d_gene: TRBD1
CDR3aa: CSVVAPGTGPYEQYF
CDR3nt: TGCAGCGTTGTTGCCCCCGGGACAGGGCCCTACGAGCAGTACTTC

j_gene: TRBJ1-5
abundance: .
v_gene: TRBV19
d_gene: TRBD1
CDR3aa: CASSIWGPGQGRSNQPQHF
CDR3nt: TGTGCCAGTAGTATTTGGGGACCGGGACAGGGAAGGAGCAATCAGCCCCAGCATTTT

j_gene: TRBJ2-2
abundance: .
v_gene: TRBV27
d_gene: .
CDR3aa: CASSQTPTGELFF
CDR3nt: TGTGCCAGCTCCCAAACACCAACCGGGGAGCTGTTTTTT

j_gene: TRBJ2-7
abundance: .
v_gene: TRBV6-1
d_gene: TRBD1
CDR3aa: CASSGDRVGKPYEQYF
CDR3nt: TGTGCCAGCAGTGGGGACAGGGTAGGTAAGCCCTACGAGCAGTACTTC

j_gene: TRBJ1-4
abundance: .
v_gene: TRBV6-6
d_gene: .
CDR3aa: CARPNGGIDEKLFF
CDR3nt: TGTGCCAGGCCTAATGGGGGCATCGATGAAAAACTGTTTTTT

j_gene: TRBJ1-5
abundance: .
v_gene: TRBV6-5
d_gene: TRBD1
CDR3aa: CASSGDSFSNQPQHF
CDR3nt: TGTGCCAGCAGCGGGGACAGCTTCTCCAATCAGCCCCAGCATTTT

j_gene: TRBJ1-5
abundance: once
v_gene: TRBV30
d_gene: TRBD1
CDR3aa: CAWSVTGDKPQHF
CDR3nt: TGTGCCTGGAGTGTGACAGGGGACAAGCCCCAGCATTTT

j_gene: TRBJ2-7
abundance: once
v_gene: TRBV18
d_gene: TRBD2
CDR3aa: CASSSPGLAHEQYF
CDR3nt: TGTGCCAGCTCATCACCTGGACTAGCCCACGAGCAGTACTTC

j_gene: TRBJ2-3
abundance: .
v_gene: TRBV5-1
d_gene: .
CDR3aa: CASSLETGTLDTQYF
CDR3nt: TGCGCCAGCAGCCTCGAGACAGGGACTTTAGATACGCAGTATTTT

j_gene: TRBJ2-3
abundance: .
v_gene: TRBV9
d_gene: TRBD2
CDR3aa: CASSGGPSGASTDTQYF
CDR3nt: TGTGCCAGCAGCGGGGGTCCGAGCGGGGCTAGCACAGATACGCAGTATTTT

j_gene: TRBJ1-5
abundance: .
v_gene: TRBV19
d_gene: .
CDR3aa: CASSISLNQPQHF
CDR3nt: TGTGCCAGTAGTATAAGCCTTAATCAGCCCCAGCATTTT

j_gene: TRBJ2-3
abundance: .
v_gene: TRBV30
d_gene: .
CDR3aa: CAWSPGFNTQYF
CDR3nt: TGTGCCTGGAGCCCAGGGTTTAATACGCAGTATTTT

j_gene: TRBJ1-1
abundance: .
v_gene: TRBV4-2
d_gene: .
CDR3aa: CASSQVRAGEAFF
CDR3nt: TGTGCCAGCAGCCAAGTAAGGGCAGGGGAAGCTTTCTTT

j_gene: TRBJ2-7
abundance: .
v_gene: TRBV7-3
d_gene: TRBD1
CDR3aa: CASSLMQGAEEQYF
CDR3nt: TGTGCCAGCAGCTTAATGCAGGGGGCGGAGGAGCAGTACTTC

j_gene: TRBJ2-1
abundance: .
v_gene: TRBV11-1
d_gene: .
CDR3aa: CASSLGGDEQFF
CDR3nt: TGTGCCAGCAGCTTAGGGGGGGATGAGCAGTTCTTC

j_gene: TRBJ1-5
abundance: once
v_gene: TRBV6-4
d_gene: .
CDR3aa: CASSGGAESNQPQHF
CDR3nt: TGTGCCAGCAGCGGGGGGGCGGAGAGCAATCAGCCCCAGCATTTT

j_gene: TRBJ2-1
abundance: .
v_gene: TRBV10-1
d_gene: TRBD2
CDR3aa: CASRLTSAPSNEQFF
CDR3nt: TGCGCCAGCCGCCTGACTAGCGCCCCGTCCAATGAGCAGTTCTTC

j_gene: TRBJ2-4
abundance: .
v_gene: TRBV28
d_gene: .
CDR3aa: CASSLSGLAKNIQYF
CDR3nt: TGTGCCAGCAGTTTGAGCGGGTTAGCCAAAAACATTCAGTACTTC

j_gene: TRBJ1-6
abundance: .
v_gene: TRBV9
d_gene: TRBD1
CDR3aa: CASSVAGTVSYNSPLHF
CDR3nt: TGTGCCAGCAGCGTAGCGGGGACAGTAAGCTATAATTCACCCCTCCACTTT

j_gene: TRBJ1-2
abundance: .
v_gene: TRBV9
d_gene: .
CDR3aa: CASSVQPTANYGYTF
CDR3nt: TGTGCCAGCAGCGTCCAGCCTACAGCTAACTATGGCTACACCTTC

j_gene: TRBJ2-6
abundance: once
v_gene: TRBV2
d_gene: .
CDR3aa: CASRVGGREANVLTF
CDR3nt: TGTGCCAGCAGGGTGGGGGGGCGCGAGGCCAACGTCCTGACTTTC

j_gene: TRBJ1-2
abundance: .
v_gene: TRBV23-1
d_gene: .
CDR3aa: CASTRLSSTRGECFGYTF
CDR3nt: TGCGCCAGCACCCGTCTCAGCTCCACCAGGGGCGAATGTTTTGGCTACACCTTC

j_gene: TRBJ2-5
abundance: .
v_gene: TRBV5-1
d_gene: .
CDR3aa: CASSLESGISETQYF
CDR3nt: TGCGCCAGCAGCTTGGAGTCCGGTATAAGTGAGACCCAGTACTTC

j_gene: TRBJ1-6
abundance: .
v_gene: TRBV19
d_gene: .
CDR3aa: CASSSQGTNSPLHF
CDR3nt: TGTGCCAGTAGCTCCCAGGGTACGAATTCACCCCTCCACTTT

j_gene: TRBJ1-2
abundance: .
v_gene: TRBV6-5
d_gene: .
CDR3aa: CASSYSFGPTNYGYTF
CDR3nt: TGTGCCAGCAGTTACTCGTTTGGCCCAACGAACTATGGCTACACCTTC

j_gene: TRBJ2-7
abundance: .
v_gene: TRBV25-1
d_gene: .
CDR3aa: CASSEYGLDEQYF
CDR3nt: TGTGCCAGCAGTGAATATGGACTTGACGAGCAGTACTTC

j_gene: TRBJ1-1
abundance: few
v_gene: TRBV4-1
d_gene: .
CDR3aa: CASSQEGRGTEAFF
CDR3nt: TGCGCCAGCAGCCAAGAAGGACGGGGCACTGAAGCTTTCTTT

j_gene: TRBJ1-5
abundance: .
v_gene: TRBV6-5
d_gene: .
CDR3aa: CASSPTAGGQPQHF
CDR3nt: TGTGCCAGCAGCCCGACAGCCGGGGGACAGCCCCAGCATTTT

j_gene: TRBJ2-2
abundance: .
v_gene: TRBV11-2
d_gene: TRBD2
CDR3aa: CASSFSGRDTGELFF
CDR3nt: TGTGCCAGCAGCTTTAGCGGGAGGGACACCGGGGAGCTGTTTTTT

j_gene: TRBJ1-1
abundance: .
v_gene: TRBV6-5
d_gene: TRBD1
CDR3aa: CASSYRIQGATEAFF
CDR3nt: TGTGCCAGCAGTTACCGGATACAGGGGGCCACTGAAGCTTTCTTT

j_gene: TRBJ1-5
abundance: .
v_gene: TRBV11-2
d_gene: TRBD1
CDR3aa: CASSLVAGGNQPQHF
CDR3nt: TGTGCCAGCAGCTTAGTGGCAGGGGGGAATCAGCCCCAGCATTTT

j_gene: TRBJ2-6
abundance: .
v_gene: TRBV19
d_gene: TRBD1
CDR3aa: CASSTRRGLGPAGANVLTF
CDR3nt: TGTGCCAGTAGTACGAGAAGGGGGCTCGGACCGGCAGGGGCCAACGTCCTGACTTTC

j_gene: TRBJ2-2
abundance: .
v_gene: TRBV4-2
d_gene: TRBD1
CDR3aa: CASSPKGGETGELFF
CDR3nt: TGTGCCAGCAGCCCAAAAGGGGGCGAAACCGGGGAGCTGTTTTTT

j_gene: TRBJ2-5
abundance: once
v_gene: TRBV2
d_gene: .
CDR3aa: CASSGELQETQYF
CDR3nt: TGTGCCAGCAGTGGAGAACTTCAAGAGACCCAGTACTTC

j_gene: TRBJ1-6
abundance: .
v_gene: TRBV19
d_gene: .
CDR3aa: CASREAGVAYNSPLHF
CDR3nt: TGTGCCAGTAGGGAGGCGGGAGTCGCCTATAATTCACCCCTCCACTTT

j_gene: TRBJ1-4
abundance: .
v_gene: TRBV5-1
d_gene: TRBD1
CDR3aa: CASSSDRYNEKLFF
CDR3nt: TGCGCCAGCAGCTCGGACAGGTACAATGAAAAACTGTTTTTT

j_gene: TRBJ2-1
abundance: .
v_gene: TRBV11-2
d_gene: .
CDR3aa: CASSFPGLRYNEQFF
CDR3nt: TGTGCCAGCAGCTTTCCAGGACTAAGATACAATGAGCAGTTCTTC

j_gene: TRBJ2-3
abundance: .
v_gene: TRBV5-1
d_gene: .
CDR3aa: CASSLNYREDTQYF
CDR3nt: TGCGCCAGCAGCTTGAATTACAGGGAAGATACGCAGTATTTT

j_gene: TRBJ1-1
abundance: .
v_gene: TRBV29-1
d_gene: TRBD1
CDR3aa: CSVEETGGDEAFF
CDR3nt: TGCAGCGTTGAAGAAACAGGGGGCGATGAAGCTTTCTTT

j_gene: TRBJ1-1
abundance: .
v_gene: TRBV5-1
d_gene: .
CDR3aa: CASSFGTNPNTEAFF
CDR3nt: TGCGCCAGCAGCTTTGGGACAAACCCGAACACTGAAGCTTTCTTT

j_gene: TRBJ1-3
abundance: .
v_gene: TRBV2
d_gene: .
CDR3aa: CASSGQVFGNTIYF
CDR3nt: TGTGCCAGCAGTGGACAGGTTTTTGGAAACACCATATATTTT

j_gene: TRBJ2-2
abundance: .
v_gene: TRBV5-4
d_gene: .
CDR3aa: CASSHATGELFF
CDR3nt: TGTGCCAGCAGCCACGCGACCGGGGAGCTGTTTTTT

j_gene: TRBJ1-1
abundance: once
v_gene: TRBV5-4
d_gene: .
CDR3aa: CASSFSTGNTEAFF
CDR3nt: TGTGCCAGCAGCTTCTCAACGGGGAACACTGAAGCTTTCTTT

j_gene: TRBJ1-5
abundance: .
v_gene: TRBV19
d_gene: TRBD1
CDR3aa: CASSNPGGLQPQHF
CDR3nt: TGTGCCAGTAGTAACCCAGGGGGCCTTCAGCCCCAGCATTTT